Presented here are 27 T cell receptor beta chains from one specimen sequenced in a study of siplizumab effects on memory and regulatory T cells. Sequencing was performed with immunoSEQ multiplex PCR; in TCRdb, only in-frame clones are kept and a portion is missing. The top ten hold just over 2.5% of the sample, which has more than 85,000 clones, about 91% seen once. Sequenced sample: CD4+ T cells sorted from blood. These receptor sequences come from a human donor in good health. Some clones in this sample may be carry-over from other donors' samples.

The chain combines TRBV6-6 with TRBJ2-7; D is unresolved. V dropped 5 bases and J dropped 0 bases, with 8 bases sitting between them. Germline V gene lookup returns CDR1 MNHNY and CDR2 SVGAGI (reference sequence). CDR3 length: 13 amino acids. The CDR3 nucleotides read TGTGCCAGCAGTACCTGGACCTCCTACGAGCAGTACTTC. The encoded protein is CASSTWTSYEQYF.

The V and J genes are TRBV19 and TRBJ2-1; 11 bases line up with TRBD1. The J segment lost 7 bases and the V segment lost 5 bases, leaving 4 bases of the junction unmatched. The germline V gene has CDR1 LNHDA and CDR2 SQIVND (reference sequence). This CDR3 contains 14 residues. DNA for the CDR3: TGTGCCAGTAGTGGAGGGACAGGGGGGAATGAGCAGTTCTTC. Its translation: CASSGGTGGNEQFF.

This clone has just one count. The chain is built from TRBV7-2 and TRBJ2-2, with TRBD1 as a possible D gene (6 bases). The V gene lost 10 bases and the J gene lost 4 bases, with 16 bases spanning the gap. Germline V gene sequence: CDR1 SGHTA, CDR2 FQGNSA. The CDR3 loop spans 14 amino acids. Written as DNA, the CDR3 is TGTGCCATCCCCCGCAGGGGTGGCACCGGGGAGCTGTTTTTT. It is translated as CAIPRRGGTGELFF.

This rearrangement joins TRBV10-3 to TRBJ2-3, with a possible D match to TRBD2 (6 bases). Trimming took off 2 bases at V and 3 bases at J, with 12 bases between the two ends. Germline CDR1 reads ENHRY; CDR2 reads SYGVKD. The CDR3 length is 15 residues. The CDR3 DNA follows: TGTGCCATCAGTGAGAAGGGACTTCCGACAGATACGCAGTATTTT. As protein: CAISEKGLPTDTQYF.

V and J are TRBV9 and TRBJ2-2; no clear D gene. The CDR3 extends over 13 amino acids. CDR1 is SGDLS and CDR2 is YYNGEE in the germline V gene. Trimming removed 1 base from V and 3 bases from J, with 4 bases in between. CDR3 loop: CASSVTYTGELFF. The CDR3 nucleotides are TGTGCCAGCAGCGTAACCTACACCGGGGAGCTGTTTTTT.

The chain joins TRBV2 to TRBJ2-2; D gene uncertain. The CDR3 sequence is 12 residues long. CDR1 is SNHLY, CDR2 FYNNEI, per germline. Trimming took off 6 bases at V and 3 bases at J, with 5 bases between the two ends. CDR3 bases: TGTGCCAGCAGCGCGGACACCGGGGAGCTGTTTTTT. Encoded protein: CASSADTGELFF.

The gene calls are TRBV9 and TRBJ1-1; D gene ambiguous. The length of the CDR3 is 14 residues. Germline values: CDR1 SGDLS, CDR2 YYNGEE. V was trimmed by 0 bases and J by 1 base, leaving 7 bases between them. CDR3 coding DNA: TGTGCCAGCAGCGTAGATCATAGGAACACTGAAGCTTTCTTT. The encoded protein is CASSVDHRNTEAFF.

The rearrangement uses TRBV15 and TRBJ2-6; no clear D gene. CDR1 is LNHNV, CDR2 YYDKDF, per germline (reference sequence). Trimming shortened V by 0 bases and J by 6 bases, and 9 bases separated the two germline ends. The CDR3 spans 15 residues. The CDR3 nucleotides read TGTGCCACCAGCAGAGATTCATGGGAGGCCAACGTCCTGACTTTC. Protein: CATSRDSWEANVLTF.

The chain employs TRBV27 and TRBJ1-1; D gene ambiguous. The CDR3 totals 13 residues. Germline CDR1 is MNHEY and CDR2 is SMNVEV (reference sequence). V was clipped by 2 bases and J by 4 bases, with 8 bases between them. CDR3 coding DNA: TGTGCCAGCAGTTTAAAGCTGGGCACTGAAGCTTTCTTT. Amino acids: CASSLKLGTEAFF.

V and J are TRBV15 and TRBJ2-7, with D maybe TRBD1 (6 bases). The CDR3 is 15 residues long. Per germline, CDR1 LNHNV and CDR2 YYDKDF (reference sequence). Trimming stripped 1 base from V and 0 bases from J, with 10 bases between. For the CDR3, the DNA is TGTGCCACCAGCAGAGGTAGGACAGACTCCTACGAGCAGTACTTC. This encodes CATSRGRTDSYEQYF.

DNA for the CDR3: TGTGCCAGCAGCCTGGGACTCGCGTTCCAAGAGACCCAGTACTTC. Protein sequence: CASSLGLAFQETQYF. The genes are TRBV11-3 and TRBJ2-5, with D perhaps TRBD2 (6 bases). The CDR3 consists of 15 residues. With 5 bases removed from V and 1 base from J, the gap between germline ends came to 14 bases. Germline V lookup: CDR1 SGHNT, CDR2 YENEEA.

This sequence joins TRBV29-1 and TRBJ2-1; D might be TRBD1 or TRBD2, each matching 5 bases. The V gene lost 8 bases and the J gene lost 6 bases, with 17 bases spanning the gap. The CDR3 covers 13 residues. The germline gives CDR1 SQVTM, CDR2 ANQGSEA. CDR3 sequence reads: CSFRDGGGNEQFF. CDR3 in DNA: TGCAGCTTTAGGGACGGTGGGGGCAATGAGCAGTTCTTC.

V gene TRBV10-2 combines with J gene TRBJ2-3; D is ambiguous. CDR1 and CDR2 (germline): WSHSY, SAAADI. CDR3 size: 14 residues. V was clipped by 3 bases and J by 0 bases, with 7 bases between them. CDR3 residues: CASSDTKSTDTQYF. The CDR3 DNA reads TGCGCCAGCAGTGACACCAAAAGCACAGATACGCAGTATTTT.

V is TRBV5-1 and J is TRBJ2-1; 12 positions agree with TRBD2. The trim removed 4 bases at V and 14 bases at J, leaving 13 bases unmatched. CDR1 is SGHRS, CDR2 YFSETQ, per germline. The CDR3 runs 15 residues. CDR3 sequence: CASSRLAGDVALKFF. The CDR3 DNA is TGCGCCAGCAGCAGACTAGCGGGAGACGTAGCACTCAAGTTCTTC.

The chain joins TRBV11-3 to TRBJ1-4; D perhaps matches TRBD1 (5 bases). Germline CDR1 and CDR2: SGHNT and YENEEA. The CDR3 has 14 residues. The V end lost 5 bases, the J end lost 5 bases, and 12 bases lay between the germline ends. CDR3: CASSESGANEKLFF. CDR3 sequence (DNA): TGTGCCAGCAGCGAATCCGGGGCCAATGAAAAACTGTTTTTT.

This chain links TRBV12-5 with TRBJ2-1; 7 bases are shared with TRBD2. V gave up 1 base and J gave up 9 bases; unmatched junction bases: 3. The CDR3 runs to 13 residues. Germline CDR1 reads LGHNT; CDR2 reads FRNRAP. In nucleotides, the CDR3 is TGTGCTAGTGGTTTGGGGCGGGAGACTGAGCAGTTCTTC. Residues: CASGLGRETEQFF.

The table lists this clone with a count of one. The chain carries TRBV2 and TRBJ1-1; no firm D call. The V gene's germline CDR1 is SNHLY and CDR2 FYNNEI. The V and J ends lost 6 bases and 2 bases respectively, with 10 bases between them. The length of the CDR3 is 13 residues. CDR3 DNA sequence: TGTGCCAGCAGGAATAGGGTAAACACTGAAGCTTTCTTT. This codes for CASRNRVNTEAFF.

The chain employs TRBV5-1 and TRBJ2-5, with TRBD1 identical over 7 bases. J gave up 4 bases and V 4 bases, and 7 bases lay outside the gene matches. Germline V gene data show CDR1 as SGHRS and CDR2 as YFSETQ. This CDR3 comprises 14 residues. The CDR3 DNA sequence: TGCGCCAGCAGCATCCAGACAGGGAGAGAGACCCAGTACTTC. This encodes CASSIQTGRETQYF.

The chain combines TRBV5-1 with TRBJ1-1, with 7 bases that match TRBD1. The germline CDR1 and CDR2 sequences are SGHRS and YFSETQ. The CDR3 contains 13 residues. J lost 6 bases, V lost 0 bases, and 2 bases had no gene match. This CDR3 reads CASSLGDSSEAFF. CDR3 in DNA: TGCGCCAGCAGCTTGGGGGACAGCTCTGAAGCTTTCTTT.

The chain links TRBV7-8 to TRBJ2-7; tentative D call: TRBD2 (7 bases). CDR1 SGHVS and CDR2 FQNEAQ come from the germline V gene. V lost 3 bases, J lost 2 bases, and 17 bases lay in between. The CDR3 is 16 amino acids. The CDR3 region is CASSFIQRGGPYEQYF. The CDR3 region has the DNA TGTGCCAGCAGCTTCATCCAAAGGGGGGGACCCTACGAGCAGTACTTC.

The genes are TRBV19 and TRBJ2-3; 8 nucleotides align to TRBD2. The CDR3 has 17 residues. V trimming: 4 bases; J trimming: 1 base; junction bases outside the gene matches: 10. Germline V gene lookup returns CDR1 LNHDA and CDR2 SQIVND (reference sequence). CDR3 bases: TGTGCCAGTAGTACCTTCCTTAGCGGGATTGGCACAGATACGCAGTATTTT. This translates into CASSTFLSGIGTDTQYF.

This clone was seen a handful of times. The chain carries TRBV28 and TRBJ1-1, with D tentatively TRBD1 (6 bases). Trimming removed 5 bases at V and 1 base at J, with 14 bases between. Germline V gene lookup returns CDR1 MDHEN and CDR2 SYDVKM. The CDR3 totals 15 residues. The CDR3 DNA reads as TGTGCCAGCAGTCCCTCGGACAGAGCGAACACTGAAGCTTTCTTT. Translating gives CASSPSDRANTEAFF.

The chain combines TRBV10-3 with TRBJ1-1; D is undetermined. The length of the CDR3 is 12 residues. Per the germline V gene, CDR1 is ENHRY and CDR2 is SYGVKD. V gave up 4 bases and J gave up 3 bases, with 6 bases separating them. CDR3 coding DNA: TGTGCCATCAGTGGGTCAGACACTGAAGCTTTCTTT. It specifies CAISGSDTEAFF.

The chain links TRBV5-6 to TRBJ1-5; D is unclear. The CDR3 consists of 19 residues. The germline V gene encodes CDR1 SGHDT and CDR2 YYEEEE. Trimming removed 2 bases at V and 0 bases at J, with 21 bases between. Here the CDR3 reads CASSLFEGGSSYSNQPQHF. CDR3 sequence (DNA): TGTGCCAGCAGCTTATTCGAGGGCGGAAGCAGTTATAGCAATCAGCCCCAGCATTTT.

The chain recombines TRBV6-5 with TRBJ1-1; tentative D call: TRBD1 (6 bases). V lost 5 bases and J 0 bases, leaving 13 bases between the germline ends. CDR3 size: 15 residues. Germline assignment: CDR1 MNHEY and CDR2 SVGAGI. In DNA form, the CDR3 reads TGTGCCAGCAGTCCTCCAGGACAGCTGAACACTGAAGCTTTCTTT. Translation: CASSPPGQLNTEAFF.

The rearrangement uses TRBV11-2 and TRBJ2-7, with 11 bases matching TRBD2. Trimming at V came to 1 base and at J to 4 bases, leaving 3 bases not matched to a gene. The CDR3 loop spans 15 amino acids. The germline V gene encodes CDR1 SGHAT and CDR2 FQNNGV. CDR3 DNA sequence: TGTGCCAGCAGCTTAGTCCTAGCGGGAGGTTACGAGCAGTACTTC. It codes for CASSLVLAGGYEQYF.

The genes are TRBV5-1 and TRBJ1-4; D gene uncertain. This CDR3 is built from 15 residues. Germline-derived CDR1 and CDR2 are SGHRS and YFSETQ. V was pared by 4 bases and J by 5 bases, with 15 bases between. This chain's CDR3 is CASSPQFAENEKLFF. CDR3 nucleotide sequence: TGCGCCAGCAGCCCCCAGTTTGCGGAAAATGAAAAACTGTTTTTT.